Below are 27 T cell receptor beta chains sequenced from a single sample in a study of cytomegalovirus exposure and HLA in healthy donors. The PCR contained 60 Vbeta and 13 Jbeta primers. Profiled with immunoSEQ multiplex PCR; TCRdb holds only in-frame clones, not every one. The sample lists tens of thousands of clones; 55% to 70% were seen once. Specimen: PBMCs. Receptors were obtained from a woman aged 40 to 49 in good health and CMV-seropositive.

The V and J genes are TRBV27 and TRBJ2-1; TRBD2 matches 9 bases. The germline gives CDR1 MNHEY, CDR2 SMNVEV (reference sequence). Unmatched junction bases numbered 5, after V lost 6 bases and J lost 5 bases. The CDR3 extends over 14 amino acids. The CDR3 DNA reads as TGTGCCAGCAGGGGACTAGCCGCTGACAATGAGCAGTTCTTC. Translated: CASRGLAADNEQFF.

This clone was counted between two and nine times. The J gene is TRBJ2-7, the V gene TRBV6-1; TRBD1 matches at 8 bases. The CDR3 covers 14 residues. J was trimmed by 1 base and V by 5 bases; bases with no gene match: 4. Per the germline V gene, CDR1 is MNHNS and CDR2 is SASEGT. The CDR3 reads CASSRDRPSYEQYF. In DNA form, the CDR3 reads TGTGCCAGCAGTCGGGACAGGCCTTCCTACGAGCAGTACTTC.

The chain uses TRBV9 and TRBJ2-3; tentatively, D is TRBD2 (5 bases). In germline, CDR1 is SGDLS, CDR2 YYNGEE. Trimming took off 4 bases at V and 2 bases at J, with 14 bases between the two ends. There are 15 residues in the CDR3. CDR3 region: CASSMQDFNTDTQYF. In DNA form, the CDR3 reads TGTGCCAGCAGCATGCAGGACTTCAACACAGATACGCAGTATTTT.

The chain links TRBV19 to TRBJ1-5; 9 nucleotides align to TRBD1. Trimming took 6 bases from V and 6 from J; bases not matched to a gene: 12. The germline CDR1 and CDR2 sequences are LNHDA and SQIVND (reference sequence). The CDR3 spans 16 residues. The CDR3 nucleotides are TGTGCCAGTAGGCCCCTGAACAGGGGGCAGGGTCAGCCCCAGCATTTT. This sequence encodes CASRPLNRGQGQPQHF.

The V and J genes are TRBV11-2 and TRBJ1-2; D call uncertain. Trimming took off 1 base at V and 2 bases at J, with 8 bases between the two ends. CDR3 size: 14 residues. The germline CDR1 and CDR2 sequences are SGHAT and FQNNGV. The CDR3 loop is CASSLGFANYGYTF. The CDR3 bases are TGTGCCAGCAGCTTAGGGTTTGCGAACTATGGCTACACCTTC.

The chain links TRBV11-2 to TRBJ2-1; 7 bases agree with TRBD2. The CDR3 totals 15 residues. Germline CDR1 is SGHAT and CDR2 is FQNNGV. V lost 5 bases and J lost 3; bases outside the gene matches: 7. This CDR3 reads CASSASSGVYNEQFF. CDR3 DNA sequence: TGTGCCAGCAGCGCGTCTAGCGGCGTCTACAATGAGCAGTTCTTC. Full variable domain (remainder filled in from reference TRBV11-2 and TRBJ2-1): EAGVAQSPRYKIIEKRQSVAFWCNPISGHATLYWYQQILGQGPKLLIQFQNNGVVDDSQLPKDRFSAERLKGVDSTLKIQPAKLEDSAVYLCASSASSGVYNEQFFGPGTRLTVL.

V gene TRBV30 combines with J gene TRBJ2-1, with 7 bases that match TRBD1. The germline CDR1 and CDR2 sequences are GTSNPN and SVGIG (reference sequence). V lost 3 bases, J lost 6 bases, and 5 bases stayed unmatched. CDR3 size: 13 residues. CDR3 protein: CAWRRGQGNEQFF. Written as DNA, the CDR3 is TGTGCCTGGAGGAGGGGGCAGGGCAATGAGCAGTTCTTC.

The chain couples TRBV27 to TRBJ2-7, with 9 bases lining up with TRBD1. In germline, CDR1 is MNHEY, CDR2 SMNVEV (reference sequence). The CDR3 contains 15 residues. J was trimmed by 3 bases and V by 2 bases; bases with no gene match: 5. The CDR3 DNA reads as TGTGCCAGCAGTTTACCCCCGGGACAGGGCTACGAGCAGTACTTC. It encodes CASSLPPGQGYEQYF.

V usage is TRBV19 and J usage is TRBJ1-5; D uncertain. V was trimmed by 3 bases and J by 4 bases, leaving 16 bases between them. Germline lookup yields CDR1 LNHDA and CDR2 SQIVND (reference sequence). The CDR3 has 16 amino acids. The CDR3 sequence: CASSISLRAPNQPQHF. In DNA, the CDR3 is TGTGCCAGTAGTATTTCCCTTCGCGCCCCAAATCAGCCCCAGCATTTT. Full variable domain (outside the CDR3, taken from reference TRBV19 and TRBJ1-5): DGGITQSPKYLFRKEGQNVTLSCEQNLNHDAMYWYRQDPGQGLRLIYYSQIVNDFQKGDIAEGYSVSREKKESFPLTVTSAQKNPTAFYLCASSISLRAPNQPQHFGDGTRLSIL.

The CDR3, as DNA: TGTGCCAGCAGTGTATATAGCGAGCAGTACTTC. Translation gives CASSVYSEQYF. The chain employs TRBV2 and TRBJ2-7; D unclear. The germline V and J ends were trimmed by 4 bases and 6 bases, with 7 bases remaining between them. The CDR3 has 11 amino acids. Germline V gene sequence: CDR1 SNHLY, CDR2 FYNNEI.

The rearrangement joins TRBV6-5 to TRBJ2-5, with TRBD1 identical over 10 bases. The ends lost 7 bases at V and 5 bases at J; junction bases unmatched: 7. Germline V gene data show CDR1 as MNHEY and CDR2 as SVGAGI. This CDR3 spans 14 amino acids. This CDR3 is CASKRTGGQETQYF. The CDR3 DNA reads TGTGCCAGCAAAAGGACAGGGGGGCAGGAGACCCAGTACTTC.

This clone showed up just a few times. The rearrangement links TRBV7-9 to TRBJ2-3, with D hard to call. The CDR3 length is 12 residues. Trimming cost V 4 bases and J 6 bases, with 8 bases left between them. The V gene's germline CDR1 is SEHNR and CDR2 FQNEAQ (reference sequence). The CDR3 DNA follows: TGTGCCAGCAGCTCGACTGCGGATACGCAGTATTTT. It translates to CASSSTADTQYF. Supplemented by reference TRBV7-9 and TRBJ2-3, the full variable domain reads DTGVSQNPRHKITKRGQNVTFRCDPISEHNRLYWYRQTLGQGPEFLTYFQNEAQLEKSRLLSDRFSAERPKGSFSTLEIQRTEQGDSAMYLCASSSTADTQYFGPGTRLTVL.

This clone was detected only a few times. The CDR3 loop is CASSLQGGNEKLFF. CDR3 in DNA: TGTGCCAGCAGTCTACAGGGGGGAAATGAAAAACTGTTTTTT. The chain carries TRBV6-5 and TRBJ1-4; 8 bases are a match to TRBD1. Germline loops: CDR1 MNHEY, CDR2 SVGAGI. This CDR3 has 14 residues. With 5 bases clipped from V and 5 bases from J, the junction kept 4 bases outside the gene matches.

The V call is TRBV14, the J call TRBJ2-5; 7 bases line up with TRBD1. The CDR3 covers 12 residues. CDR1 is SGHDN and CDR2 is FVKESK in the germline V gene. With V trimmed by 4 bases and J by 13 bases, 9 bases remained unmatched. The CDR3 DNA sequence: TGTGCCAGCAGCCTGAAACAGGGGAAGTCGTACTTC. Translation: CASSLKQGKSYF.

A word on this clone: A far larger clone lies a single base away; this is likely a read error. At the DNA level, this CDR3 is encoded by other sequences in the same sample as well. This rearrangement joins TRBV4-1 to TRBJ2-7, with D possibly matching TRBD1 (6 bases). Germline CDR1 is MGHRA and CDR2 is YSYEKL. The length of the CDR3 is 14 residues. CDR3 residues: CASSPNRDAYEQYF. CDR3 nucleotide sequence: TGCGCCAGCAGCCCAAACAGGGACGCCTATGAGCAGTACTTC.

V is TRBV10-3 and J is TRBJ1-4; 9 positions match TRBD1. V shed 2 bases and J 6 bases; nucleotides not matched to a gene: 1. The length of the CDR3 is 14 residues. Germline V gives CDR1 ENHRY, CDR2 SYGVKD. CDR3 sequence: CAISERDRDEKLFF. CDR3 bases: TGTGCCATCAGTGAGAGGGACAGGGATGAAAAACTGTTTTTT.

The chain is built from TRBV2 and TRBJ2-2; maybe TRBD1 (5 bases). Trimming removed 6 bases at V and 4 bases at J, with 12 bases between. CDR1 SNHLY and CDR2 FYNNEI come from the germline V gene. CDR3 length: 14 amino acids. CDR3 bases: TGTGCCAGCAGCGGAACCAGGGTCACCGGGGAGCTGTTTTTT. Amino acids: CASSGTRVTGELFF.

The chain carries TRBV29-1 and TRBJ2-1; a weak D match, TRBD1 (5 bases). The CDR3 runs to 14 residues. V was clipped by 4 bases and J by 4 bases, with 14 bases between them. The V gene's germline CDR1 is SQVTM and CDR2 ANQGSEA. CDR3 amino acids: CSVVVRQQYNEQFF. CDR3 DNA sequence: TGCAGCGTTGTCGTTCGACAGCAATACAATGAGCAGTTCTTC.

V is TRBV7-2 and J is TRBJ1-5; a possible D gene is TRBD1 (5 bases). The V end was cut by 3 bases, the J end by 4 bases, with 16 bases between. There are 16 residues in the CDR3. Germline V gene sequence: CDR1 SGHTA, CDR2 FQGNSA. The DNA for the CDR3 is TGTGCCAGCAGCTTTTGGGGCGGGGGTAGAAATCAGCCCCAGCATTTT. This gives the protein CASSFWGGGRNQPQHF.

This clone was observed a handful of times. The chain combines TRBV20-1 with TRBJ1-2; D is unclear. This CDR3 is 11 amino acids long. The V end lost 8 bases, the J end lost 4 bases, and 11 bases lay between the germline ends. Germline CDR1 reads DFQATT; CDR2 reads SNEGSKA (reference sequence). CDR3 DNA: TGCAGTCTAGACGGTGGCTATGGCTACACCTTC. Amino acids: CSLDGGYGYTF.

The chain uses TRBV19 and TRBJ2-3; D uncertain. Germline assignment: CDR1 LNHDA and CDR2 SQIVND (reference sequence). There are 13 residues in the CDR3. Trimming stripped 8 bases from V and 6 bases from J, with 15 bases between. In DNA, the CDR3 is TGTGCCAGTGGGTCTTCAGGTATGGATACGCAGTATTTT. Translated, it gives CASGSSGMDTQYF.

The chain combines TRBV5-1 with TRBJ2-3; 8 bases are shared with TRBD2. Looked up from germline, CDR1 is SGHRS and CDR2 is YFSETQ. Germline trimming cut 4 bases from V and 0 bases from J; bases unmatched to any gene: 4. The CDR3 length is 15 residues. The CDR3 coding sequence is TGCGCCAGCAGCCAAGCGGGAGACAGCACAGATACGCAGTATTTT. Its translation: CASSQAGDSTDTQYF.

This chain links TRBV6-5 with TRBJ2-1; D possibly corresponds to TRBD2 (6 bases). CDR3 size: 15 residues. Looked up from germline, CDR1 is MNHEY and CDR2 is SVGAGI. V was clipped by 6 bases and J by 7 bases, with 19 bases between them. The CDR3 sequence: CASRDPTVGGNEQFF. DNA of the CDR3: TGTGCCAGCAGGGATCCGACGGTCGGGGGAAATGAGCAGTTCTTC.

This sequence joins TRBV7-2 and TRBJ2-7, with TRBD2 matching over 8 bases. CDR1 is SGHTA, CDR2 FQGNSA, per germline. V lost 5 bases and J lost 6; bases outside the gene matches: 9. The CDR3 runs to 14 residues. The CDR3 DNA reads TGTGCCAGCAGCATCACGGGACTAGGCCCCGAGCAGTACTTC. This gives the protein CASSITGLGPEQYF.

This chain connects TRBV7-6 to TRBJ2-5; the match to TRBD1 covers 10 bases. The CDR3 has 15 residues. The junction had 9 bases not matched to a gene; V was cut back by 6 bases and J by 5 bases. From germline, CDR1 is SGHVS and CDR2 FNYEAQ. CDR3 coding DNA: TGTGCCAGCAGTAATCCGACAGGGGGCGGCGAGACCCAGTACTTC. The encoded protein is CASSNPTGGGETQYF.

Only a few counts were recorded for this clone. This chain links TRBV7-3 with TRBJ2-1; maybe TRBD1 (5 bases). Germline V CDR1 and CDR2: SGHTA, FQGTGA. The CDR3 loop spans 13 amino acids. V lost 4 bases, J lost 12 bases, and 16 bases lay in between. DNA for the CDR3: TGTGCCAGCAGCTCCAGCTGGGGCGCCGGGCAGTTCTTC. Protein: CASSSSWGAGQFF.

This chain connects TRBV27 to TRBJ2-4, with a tentative D call TRBD2 (5 bases). The V end was cut by 3 bases, the J end by 6 bases, with 9 bases between. The germline V gene encodes CDR1 MNHEY and CDR2 SMNVEV (reference sequence). This CDR3 has 13 residues. CDR3: CASSFRGRNIQYF. Here the CDR3 DNA reads TGTGCCAGCAGTTTTCGGGGTAGAAACATTCAGTACTTC.